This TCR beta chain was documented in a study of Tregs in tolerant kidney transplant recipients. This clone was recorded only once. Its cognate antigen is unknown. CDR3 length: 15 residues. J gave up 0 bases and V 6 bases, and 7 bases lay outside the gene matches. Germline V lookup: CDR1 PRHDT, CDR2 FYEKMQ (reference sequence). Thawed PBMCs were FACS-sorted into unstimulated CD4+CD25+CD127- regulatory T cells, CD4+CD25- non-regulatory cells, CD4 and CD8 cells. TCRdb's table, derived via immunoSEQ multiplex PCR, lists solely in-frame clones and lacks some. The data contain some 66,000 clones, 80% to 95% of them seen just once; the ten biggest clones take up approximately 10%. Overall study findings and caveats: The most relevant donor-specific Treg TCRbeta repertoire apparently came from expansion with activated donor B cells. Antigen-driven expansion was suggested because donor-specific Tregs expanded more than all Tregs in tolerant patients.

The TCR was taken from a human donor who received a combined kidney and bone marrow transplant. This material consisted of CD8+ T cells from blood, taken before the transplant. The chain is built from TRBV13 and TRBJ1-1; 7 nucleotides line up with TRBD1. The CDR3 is CASRNTGDMNTEAFF. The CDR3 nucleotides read TGTGCCAGCAGAAACACAGGGGACATGAACACTGAAGCTTTCTTT.